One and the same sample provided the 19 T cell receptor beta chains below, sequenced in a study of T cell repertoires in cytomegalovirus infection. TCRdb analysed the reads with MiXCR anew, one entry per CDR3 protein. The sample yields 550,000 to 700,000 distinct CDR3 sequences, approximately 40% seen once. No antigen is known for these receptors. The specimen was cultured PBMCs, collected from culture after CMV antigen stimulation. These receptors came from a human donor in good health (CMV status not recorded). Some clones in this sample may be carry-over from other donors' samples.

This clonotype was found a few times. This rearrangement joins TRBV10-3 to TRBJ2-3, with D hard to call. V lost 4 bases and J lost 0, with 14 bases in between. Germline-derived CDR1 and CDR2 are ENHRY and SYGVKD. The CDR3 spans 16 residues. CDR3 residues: CAISAGGIASTDTQYF. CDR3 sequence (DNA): TGTGCCATCAGTGCAGGCGGAATCGCCAGCACAGATACGCAGTATTTT.

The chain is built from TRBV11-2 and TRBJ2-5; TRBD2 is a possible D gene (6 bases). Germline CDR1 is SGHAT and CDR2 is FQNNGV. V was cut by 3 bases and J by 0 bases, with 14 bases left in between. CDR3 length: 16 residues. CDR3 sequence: CASSFTGGTDQETQYF. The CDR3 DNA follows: TGTGCCAGCAGCTTCACCGGAGGGACTGACCAAGAGACCCAGTACTTC.

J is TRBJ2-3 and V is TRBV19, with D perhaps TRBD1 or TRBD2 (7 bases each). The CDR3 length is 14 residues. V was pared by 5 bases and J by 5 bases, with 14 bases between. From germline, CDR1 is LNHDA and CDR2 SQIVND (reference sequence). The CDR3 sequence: CASSEGASGDTQYF. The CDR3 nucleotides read TGTGCCAGTAGTGAGGGGGCTAGCGGAGATACGCAGTATTTT. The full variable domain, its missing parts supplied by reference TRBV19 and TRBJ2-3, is DGGITQSPKYLFRKEGQNVTLSCEQNLNHDAMYWYRQDPGQGLRLIYYSQIVNDFQKGDIAEGYSVSREKKESFPLTVTSAQKNPTAFYLCASSEGASGDTQYFGPGTRLTVL.

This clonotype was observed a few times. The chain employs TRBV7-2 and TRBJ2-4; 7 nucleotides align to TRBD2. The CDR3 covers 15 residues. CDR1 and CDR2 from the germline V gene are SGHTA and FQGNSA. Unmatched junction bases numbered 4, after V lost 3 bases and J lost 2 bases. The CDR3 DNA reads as TGTGCCAGCAGCTTGGCGGGAGTCCCCAAAAACATTCAGTACTTC. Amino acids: CASSLAGVPKNIQYF.

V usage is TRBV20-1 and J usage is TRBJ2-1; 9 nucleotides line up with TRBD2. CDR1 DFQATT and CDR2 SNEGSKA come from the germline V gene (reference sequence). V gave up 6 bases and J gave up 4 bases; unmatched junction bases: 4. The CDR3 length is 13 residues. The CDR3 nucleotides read TGCAGTGCGCGGGAGGGGCTATACAATGAGCAGTTCTTC. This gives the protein CSAREGLYNEQFF.

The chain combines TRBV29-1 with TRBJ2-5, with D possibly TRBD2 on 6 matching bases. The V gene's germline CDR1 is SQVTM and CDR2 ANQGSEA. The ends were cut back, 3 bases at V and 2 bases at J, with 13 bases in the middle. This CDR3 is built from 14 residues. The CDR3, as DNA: TGCAGCGTTGAGCGGCGGGGCCTACAAGAGACCCAGTACTTC. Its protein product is CSVERRGLQETQYF.

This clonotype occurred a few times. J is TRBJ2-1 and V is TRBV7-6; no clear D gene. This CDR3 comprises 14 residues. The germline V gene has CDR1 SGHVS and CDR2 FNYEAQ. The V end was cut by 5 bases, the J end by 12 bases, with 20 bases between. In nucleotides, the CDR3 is TGTGCCAGCAGCATGGAGACAACTCCTTGGGGGCAGTTCTTC. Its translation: CASSMETTPWGQFF. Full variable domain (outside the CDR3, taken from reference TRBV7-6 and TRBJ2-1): GAGVSQSPRYKVTKRGQDVALRCDPISGHVSLYWYRQALGQGPEFLTYFNYEAQQDKSGLPNDRFSAERPEGSISTLTIQRTEQRDSAMYRCASSMETTPWGQFFGPGTRLTVL.

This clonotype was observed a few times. CDR3: CASSLSGYDQPQHF. The CDR3 bases are TGTGCCAGCAGTTTGTCGGGGTACGATCAGCCCCAGCATTTT. The chain combines TRBV12-3 or TRBV12-4 with TRBJ1-5; D gene unclear. The V gene lost 3 bases and the J gene lost 5 bases, with 11 bases spanning the gap. CDR3 length: 14 residues.

CDR3 protein: CATSDRPGTGTYGYTF. CDR3 bases: TGTGCCACCAGTGATCGTCCCGGGACAGGGACCTATGGCTACACCTTC. The J gene is TRBJ1-2, the V gene TRBV24-1; 9 bases fit TRBD1. CDR1 and CDR2 from the germline V gene are KGHDR and SFDVKD. The CDR3 spans 16 residues. The junction had 8 bases not matched to a gene; V was cut back by 3 bases and J by 4 bases.

The CDR3 sequence: CAISETSGKETQYF. The CDR3, as DNA: TGTGCCATCAGTGAGACTAGCGGGAAAGAGACCCAGTACTTC. V is TRBV10-3 and J is TRBJ2-5; 10 bases match TRBD2. Trimming took 2 bases from V and 3 from J; bases not matched to a gene: 0. CDR1 ENHRY and CDR2 SYGVKD come from the germline V gene. The CDR3 length is 14 residues.

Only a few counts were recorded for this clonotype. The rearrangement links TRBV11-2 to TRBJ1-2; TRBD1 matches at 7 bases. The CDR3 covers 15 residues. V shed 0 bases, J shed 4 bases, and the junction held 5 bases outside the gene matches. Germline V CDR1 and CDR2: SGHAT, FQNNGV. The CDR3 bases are TGTGCCAGCAGCTTAGAAAGACAGGGAACCTATGGCTACACCTTC. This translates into CASSLERQGTYGYTF.

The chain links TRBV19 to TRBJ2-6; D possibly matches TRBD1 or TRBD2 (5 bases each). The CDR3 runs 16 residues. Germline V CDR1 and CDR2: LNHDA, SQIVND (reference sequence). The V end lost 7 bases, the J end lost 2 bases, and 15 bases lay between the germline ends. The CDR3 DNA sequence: TGTGCCAGTAAGGGGATTTGGGGGACTGGGGCCAACGTCCTGACTTTC. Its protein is CASKGIWGTGANVLTF.

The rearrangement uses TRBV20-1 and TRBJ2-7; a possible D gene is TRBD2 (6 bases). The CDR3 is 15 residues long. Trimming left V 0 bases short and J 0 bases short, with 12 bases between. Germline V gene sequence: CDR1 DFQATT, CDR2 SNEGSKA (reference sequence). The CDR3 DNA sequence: TGCAGTGCTAGAGATAGCGGCCGAGACTCCTACGAGCAGTACTTC. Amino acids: CSARDSGRDSYEQYF.

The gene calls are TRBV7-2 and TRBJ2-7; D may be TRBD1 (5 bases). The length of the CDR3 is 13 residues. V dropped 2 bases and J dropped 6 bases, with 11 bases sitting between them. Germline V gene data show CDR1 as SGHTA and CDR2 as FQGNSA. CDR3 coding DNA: TGTGCCAGCAGCTTAACAGGTCCGGGCGAGCAGTACTTC. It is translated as CASSLTGPGEQYF.

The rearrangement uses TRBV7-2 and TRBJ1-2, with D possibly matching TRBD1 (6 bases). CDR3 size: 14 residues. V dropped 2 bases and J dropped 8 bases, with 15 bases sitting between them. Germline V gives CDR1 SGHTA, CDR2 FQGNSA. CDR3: CASSLTGLKAGYTF. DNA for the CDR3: TGTGCCAGCAGCTTAACAGGGCTGAAGGCGGGCTACACCTTC.

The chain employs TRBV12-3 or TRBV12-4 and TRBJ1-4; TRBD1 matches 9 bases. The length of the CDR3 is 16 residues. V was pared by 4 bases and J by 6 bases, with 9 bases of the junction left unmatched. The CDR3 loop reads CASSYYRDRVDEKLFF. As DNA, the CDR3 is TGTGCCAGCAGTTACTACCGGGACAGGGTGGATGAAAAACTGTTTTTT.

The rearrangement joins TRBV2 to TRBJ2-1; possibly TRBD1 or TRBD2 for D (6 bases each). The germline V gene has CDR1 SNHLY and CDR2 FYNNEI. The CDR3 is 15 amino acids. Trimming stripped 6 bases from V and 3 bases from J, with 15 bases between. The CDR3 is CASSWGALHYNEQFF. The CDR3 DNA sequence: TGTGCCAGCAGCTGGGGGGCACTACACTACAATGAGCAGTTCTTC.

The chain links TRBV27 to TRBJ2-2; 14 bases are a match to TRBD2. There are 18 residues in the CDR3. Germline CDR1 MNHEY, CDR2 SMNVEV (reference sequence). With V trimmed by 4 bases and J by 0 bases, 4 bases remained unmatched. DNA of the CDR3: TGTGCCAGCAGTTCGGGACTAGCGGGGGCCACGAACACCGGGGAGCTGTTTTTT. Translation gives CASSSGLAGATNTGELFF.

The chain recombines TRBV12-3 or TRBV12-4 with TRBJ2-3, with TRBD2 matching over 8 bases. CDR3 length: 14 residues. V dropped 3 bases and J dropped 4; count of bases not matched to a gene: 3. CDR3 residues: CASSFAGGPDTQYF. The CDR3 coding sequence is TGTGCCAGCAGTTTCGCGGGGGGACCAGATACGCAGTATTTT.